This entry lists 27 T cell receptor beta chains sequenced from one sample in a study of type 1 regulatory T cells. TCRdb re-analysed the reads in MiXCR, keeping a single row per CDR3 protein. The table records over 90,000 distinct CDR3 sequences, roughly a third of them present only once. The sample was CD4+ T cells, either the whole sample or a sorted fraction (not recorded which). The origin of the receptors is a human donor in good health.

This clonotype was observed a few times. The chain links TRBV5-6 to TRBJ2-7; 7 nucleotides line up with TRBD2. Trimming at V came to 4 bases and at J to 4 bases, leaving 11 bases not matched to a gene. This CDR3 is 15 amino acids long. Germline assignment: CDR1 SGHDT and CDR2 YYEEEE. The CDR3 here is CASSRLAGSGYEQYF. The CDR3, as DNA: TGTGCCAGCAGCCGCTTAGCGGGTTCCGGGTACGAGCAGTACTTC.

This chain connects TRBV9 to TRBJ2-2, with TRBD1 matching 7 bases. The CDR3 loop spans 15 amino acids. With V trimmed by 0 bases and J by 2 bases, 1 base remained unmatched. CDR1 and CDR2 (germline): SGDLS, YYNGEE. The CDR3 reads CASSVGDSNTGELFF. As DNA, the CDR3 is TGTGCCAGCAGCGTAGGGGACAGTAACACCGGGGAGCTGTTTTTT.

The V call is TRBV11-2, the J call TRBJ2-1; possibly TRBD1 for D (6 bases). The V end lost 0 bases, the J end lost 5 bases, and 26 bases lay between the germline ends. CDR1 and CDR2 from the germline V gene are SGHAT and FQNNGV. The CDR3 runs to 20 residues. CDR3 region: CASSLDLFVRSRGEDNEQFF. The CDR3 DNA sequence: TGTGCCAGCAGCTTAGATCTTTTCGTGAGATCCAGGGGCGAAGACAATGAGCAGTTCTTC.

The rearrangement links TRBV12-3 or TRBV12-4 to TRBJ2-7; no clear D. CDR3 length: 13 amino acids. Trimming took 4 bases from V and 7 from J, leaving 14 bases between them. The chain's CDR3 is CASSSSRSGEQYF. The DNA for the CDR3 is TGTGCCAGCAGTTCGTCCAGGTCTGGAGAGCAGTACTTC.

CDR3 nucleotides: TGTGCCAGCAGCTTCGCTAGCGGGACAATCAATGAGCAGTTCTTC. Amino acids: CASSFASGTINEQFF. This chain links TRBV7-7 with TRBJ2-1, with TRBD2 matching over 9 bases. This CDR3 comprises 15 residues. The J segment lost 6 bases and the V segment lost 3 bases, leaving 6 bases of the junction unmatched. In germline, CDR1 is SSHAT, CDR2 FNYEAQ (reference sequence).

This clonotype came up a few times. The chain joins TRBV14 to TRBJ2-1; 8 bases align to TRBD2. CDR1 SGHDN and CDR2 FVKESK come from the germline V gene. J gave up 4 bases and V 4 bases, and 6 bases lay outside the gene matches. This CDR3 is 15 amino acids long. CDR3 coding DNA: TGTGCCAGCAGCCCCGGACTAGCTTTGTACAATGAGCAGTTCTTC. It codes for CASSPGLALYNEQFF.

The chain recombines TRBV12-3 or TRBV12-4 with TRBJ2-4; 12 nucleotides agree with TRBD2. CDR3 size: 14 residues. Trimming took 6 bases from V and 9 from J; bases not matched to a gene: 6. CDR3: CASSPTSGRSIQYF. The CDR3 region has the DNA TGTGCCAGCAGCCCGACTAGCGGGAGAAGCATTCAGTACTTC.

The chain has TRBV6-6 and TRBJ1-2, with D perhaps matching TRBD1 (5 bases). The germline V and J ends were trimmed by 5 bases and 0 bases, with 13 bases remaining between them. The CDR3 loop spans 15 amino acids. The germline V gene has CDR1 MNHNY and CDR2 SVGAGI (reference sequence). This chain's CDR3 is CASSRPRDSNYGYTF. CDR3 DNA: TGTGCCAGCAGTAGGCCCAGGGACTCTAACTATGGCTACACCTTC.

CDR3 residues: CASSIASGVGFNIQYF. CDR3 DNA sequence: TGTGCCAGTAGTATAGCATCGGGAGTGGGCTTCAACATTCAGTACTTC. The V call is TRBV19, the J call TRBJ2-4; tentatively, D is TRBD2 (6 bases). The CDR3 covers 16 residues. V was pared by 1 base and J by 7 bases, with 17 bases between. Germline lookup yields CDR1 LNHDA and CDR2 SQIVND (reference sequence).

The chain is built from TRBV18 and TRBJ2-1; 12 bases line up with TRBD2. Trimming at V came to 4 bases and at J to 8 bases, leaving 3 bases not matched to a gene. The germline CDR1 and CDR2 sequences are KGHSH and LQKENI. The CDR3 spans 14 residues. The CDR3 nucleotides are TGTGCCAGCTCACAGACTAGCGGGAGCGATGAGCAGTTCTTC. It is translated as CASSQTSGSDEQFF.

This clonotype came up a few times. The chain couples TRBV15 to TRBJ1-5; D is unclear. With 8 bases removed from V and 1 base from J, the gap between germline ends came to 9 bases. Germline assignment: CDR1 LNHNV and CDR2 YYDKDF (reference sequence). This CDR3 contains 13 residues. CDR3 DNA sequence: TGTGCCACCGCCTTCGAAAGCAATCAGCCCCAGCATTTT. This codes for CATAFESNQPQHF.

The chain is built from TRBV7-2 and TRBJ1-2; D is undetermined. Trimming pared 7 bases from V and 3 bases from J, leaving 18 bases between. The germline V gene encodes CDR1 SGHTA and CDR2 FQGNSA. The CDR3 contains 15 residues. CDR3: CASNLSGPGDYGYTF. DNA for the CDR3: TGTGCCAGCAACCTATCTGGGCCCGGGGACTATGGCTACACCTTC.

CDR3 nucleotide sequence: TGTGCCAGCAGTGAAACGGGACAGGGGGCGAGGGATGAGCAGTTCTTC. As protein: CASSETGQGARDEQFF. J is TRBJ2-1 and V is TRBV25-1, with 12 bases that match TRBD1. V was pared by 2 bases and J by 8 bases, with 7 bases of the junction left unmatched. There are 16 residues in the CDR3. Germline assignment: CDR1 MGHDK and CDR2 SYGVNS.

This chain joins TRBV5-1 and TRBJ1-1; D gene uncertain. The CDR3 sequence is 14 residues long. V was shortened by 0 bases and J by 0 bases, with 6 bases between the two germline ends. CDR1 and CDR2 from the germline V gene are SGHRS and YFSETQ. The CDR3 protein is CASSLDGMNTEAFF. DNA of the CDR3: TGCGCCAGCAGCTTGGACGGAATGAACACTGAAGCTTTCTTT. Drawing the rest from reference TRBV5-1 and TRBJ1-1, the complete variable domain is KAGVTQTPRYLIKTRGQQVTLSCSPISGHRSVSWYQQTPGQGLQFLFEYFSETQRNKGNFPGRFSGRQFSNSRSEMNVSTLELGDSALYLCASSLDGMNTEAFFGQGTRLTVV.

The chain joins TRBV27 to TRBJ2-6; either TRBD1 or TRBD2 may fit D (5 bases each). With 8 bases removed from V and 0 bases from J, the gap between germline ends came to 14 bases. CDR3 length equals 16 residues. CDR1 and CDR2 (germline): MNHEY, SMNVEV (reference sequence). CDR3 region: CASGQGPRSGANVLTF. In nucleotides, the CDR3 is TGTGCCAGCGGTCAGGGACCTCGCTCTGGGGCCAACGTCCTGACTTTC.

This clonotype has more than one count but fewer than ten. The J gene is TRBJ2-2, the V gene TRBV29-1, with D unclear. The CDR3 consists of 14 residues. Germline V gene data show CDR1 as SQVTM and CDR2 as ANQGSEA. V lost 3 bases and J 2 bases, leaving 10 bases between the germline ends. The CDR3, as DNA: TGCAGCGTTGAGACAACCCATAACACCGGGGAGCTGTTTTTT. Amino acids: CSVETTHNTGELFF.

The rearrangement joins TRBV24-1 to TRBJ1-1; 10 bases are a match to TRBD1. CDR1 and CDR2 from the germline V gene are KGHDR and SFDVKD. Trimming removed 5 bases from V and 4 bases from J; junction bases left unmatched: 6. The CDR3 totals 15 residues. The CDR3 sequence is CATSGQGARGTEAFF. For the CDR3, the DNA is TGTGCCACCAGTGGACAGGGGGCGCGAGGCACTGAAGCTTTCTTT.

This sequence joins TRBV5-1 and TRBJ2-1; 15 bases map to TRBD2. Trimming at V came to 0 bases and at J to 6 bases, leaving 16 bases not matched to a gene. The V gene's germline CDR1 is SGHRS and CDR2 YFSETQ. This CDR3 spans 21 amino acids. CDR3 in amino acids: CASSLDPGLAGGLRLGNEQFF. The CDR3 DNA reads TGCGCCAGCAGCTTGGATCCGGGACTAGCGGGAGGTTTGCGATTAGGCAATGAGCAGTTCTTC.

Only a few counts were recorded for this clonotype. The rearrangement uses TRBV24-1 and TRBJ2-3; no reliable D call. The CDR3 covers 13 residues. Trimming shortened V by 5 bases and J by 5 bases, and 10 bases separated the two germline ends. CDR1 is KGHDR and CDR2 is SFDVKD in the germline V gene. The CDR3 loop is CATSGGYLDTQYF. The CDR3 DNA sequence: TGTGCCACCAGTGGGGGATATCTAGATACGCAGTATTTT.

The rearrangement uses TRBV19 and TRBJ1-1; tentatively, D is TRBD1 (6 bases). CDR1 and CDR2 (germline): LNHDA, SQIVND (reference sequence). V lost 6 bases to trimming and J lost 1 base, with 12 bases between them. CDR3 size: 14 residues. In DNA form, the CDR3 reads TGTGCCAGTAGCCCCTTAGGGGGGAACACTGAAGCTTTCTTT. This gives the protein CASSPLGGNTEAFF.

Only one count was recorded for this clonotype. The chain has TRBV20-1 and TRBJ2-2; 9 bases map to TRBD2. V trimming: 3 bases; J trimming: 2 bases; junction bases outside the gene matches: 4. Germline CDR1 reads DFQATT; CDR2 reads SNEGSKA (reference sequence). The CDR3 contains 15 residues. In DNA, the CDR3 is TGCAGTGCTAGCCCTAGCGGGATTAACACCGGGGAGCTGTTTTTT. Encoded protein: CSASPSGINTGELFF.

This clonotype has a single count. The chain joins TRBV29-1 to TRBJ2-1; tentatively, D is TRBD2 (5 bases). Germline-derived CDR1 and CDR2 are SQVTM and ANQGSEA. This CDR3 contains 15 residues. V was clipped by 3 bases and J by 7 bases, with 19 bases between them. CDR3: CSVDDDTGRGNEQFF. CDR3 DNA sequence: TGCAGCGTTGATGATGACACGGGAAGAGGAAATGAGCAGTTCTTC.

This clonotype was seen more than once but under ten times. The gene calls are TRBV5-1 and TRBJ2-5, with D tentatively TRBD1 or TRBD2 (6 bases each). The length of the CDR3 is 15 residues. Germline CDR1 reads SGHRS; CDR2 reads YFSETQ. The V end was cut by 0 bases, the J end by 3 bases, with 12 bases between. The DNA for the CDR3 is TGCGCCAGCAGCTTGGCCGGGGGCCGGGAAGAGACCCAGTACTTC. It is translated as CASSLAGGREETQYF.

This clonotype was seen only a few times. The chain joins TRBV9 to TRBJ1-1, with 7 nucleotides matching TRBD1. The CDR3 has 15 amino acids. V lost 3 bases, J lost 2 bases, and 7 bases stayed unmatched. Germline CDR1 reads SGDLS; CDR2 reads YYNGEE. CDR3 region: CASSATGTENTEAFF. The CDR3 coding sequence is TGTGCCAGCAGCGCGACCGGGACAGAAAACACTGAAGCTTTCTTT.

This clonotype was seen more than once but under ten times. V usage is TRBV5-5 and J usage is TRBJ2-7, with D unclear. The CDR3 length is 12 residues. Germline V gene data show CDR1 as SGHKS and CDR2 as YYEKEE (reference sequence). Trimming took 3 bases from V and 3 from J, leaving 7 bases between them. The CDR3 reads CASSYLVYEQYF. The CDR3, as DNA: TGTGCCAGCAGCTATCTGGTCTACGAGCAGTACTTC.

V gene TRBV7-2 combines with J gene TRBJ1-2; D perhaps matches TRBD1 (6 bases). CDR1 is SGHTA, CDR2 FQGNSA, per germline. V was cut by 5 bases and J by 3 bases, with 13 bases left in between. CDR3 length: 14 residues. The CDR3 sequence: CASSLRGGYYGYTF. The DNA of the CDR3 is TGTGCCAGCAGCCTTCGGGGGGGCTACTATGGCTACACCTTC.

The chain couples TRBV12-3 or TRBV12-4 to TRBJ2-1; 9 bases line up with TRBD2. The CDR3 has 14 residues. Germline trimming cut 7 bases from V and 8 bases from J; bases unmatched to any gene: 9. The CDR3 sequence: CASNPGSGRHEQFF. In nucleotides, the CDR3 is TGTGCCAGCAACCCGGGTAGCGGGAGACATGAGCAGTTCTTC.